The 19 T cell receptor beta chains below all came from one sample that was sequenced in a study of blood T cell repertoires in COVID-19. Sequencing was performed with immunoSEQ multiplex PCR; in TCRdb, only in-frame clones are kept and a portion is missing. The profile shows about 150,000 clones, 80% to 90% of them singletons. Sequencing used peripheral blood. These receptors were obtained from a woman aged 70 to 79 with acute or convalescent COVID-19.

The CDR3 sequence is CASSQLQENTEAFF. The CDR3 DNA sequence: TGCGCCAGCAGCCAATTACAGGAGAACACTGAAGCTTTCTTT. The gene calls are TRBV4-1 and TRBJ1-1; D might be TRBD1 (5 bases). The CDR3 totals 14 residues. Germline V gene sequence: CDR1 MGHRA, CDR2 YSYEKL. V lost 2 bases and J lost 1, with 8 bases in between.

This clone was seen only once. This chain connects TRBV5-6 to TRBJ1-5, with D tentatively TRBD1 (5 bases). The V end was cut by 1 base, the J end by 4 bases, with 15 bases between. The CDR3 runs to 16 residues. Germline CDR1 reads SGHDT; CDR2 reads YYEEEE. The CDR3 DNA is TGTGCCAGCAGCTTGTACCGGGGGTCCATGAATCAGCCCCAGCATTTT. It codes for CASSLYRGSMNQPQHF.

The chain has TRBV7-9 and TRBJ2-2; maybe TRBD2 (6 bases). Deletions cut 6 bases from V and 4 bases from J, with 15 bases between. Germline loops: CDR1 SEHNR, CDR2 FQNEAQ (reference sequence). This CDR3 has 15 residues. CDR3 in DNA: TGTGCCAGCAGACCAACTAGCCCTGGCACCGGGGAGCTGTTTTTT. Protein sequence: CASRPTSPGTGELFF. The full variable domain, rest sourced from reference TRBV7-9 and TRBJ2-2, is DTGVSQNPRHKITKRGQNVTFRCDPISEHNRLYWYRQTLGQGPEFLTYFQNEAQLEKSRLLSDRFSAERPKGSFSTLEIQRTEQGDSAMYLCASRPTSPGTGELFFGEGSRLTVL.

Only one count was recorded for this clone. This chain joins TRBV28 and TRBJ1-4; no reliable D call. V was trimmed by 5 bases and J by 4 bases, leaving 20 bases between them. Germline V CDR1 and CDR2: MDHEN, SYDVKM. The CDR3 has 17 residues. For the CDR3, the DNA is TGTGCCAGCAGTCGTACGGCCTCGAGAGGGAGTAATGAAAAACTGTTTTTT. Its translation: CASSRTASRGSNEKLFF.

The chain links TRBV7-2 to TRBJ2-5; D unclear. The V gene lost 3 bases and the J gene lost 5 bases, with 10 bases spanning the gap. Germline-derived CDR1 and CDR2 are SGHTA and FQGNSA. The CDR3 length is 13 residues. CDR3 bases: TGTGCCAGCAGCTTCAGTATTTCGGAGACCCAGTACTTC. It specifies CASSFSISETQYF. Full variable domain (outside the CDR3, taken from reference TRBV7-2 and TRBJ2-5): GAGVSQSPSNKVTEKGKDVELRCDPISGHTALYWYRQSLGQGLEFLIYFQGNSAPDKSGLPSDRFSAERTGGSVSTLTIQRTQQEDSAVYLCASSFSISETQYFGPGTRLLVL.

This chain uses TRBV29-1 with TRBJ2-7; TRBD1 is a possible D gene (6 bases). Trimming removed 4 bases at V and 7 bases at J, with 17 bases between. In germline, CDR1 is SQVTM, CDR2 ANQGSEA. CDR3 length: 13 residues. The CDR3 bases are TGCAGCGTTGGCTCTGGGGGCCGTCAGGAGCAGTACTTC. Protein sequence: CSVGSGGRQEQYF.

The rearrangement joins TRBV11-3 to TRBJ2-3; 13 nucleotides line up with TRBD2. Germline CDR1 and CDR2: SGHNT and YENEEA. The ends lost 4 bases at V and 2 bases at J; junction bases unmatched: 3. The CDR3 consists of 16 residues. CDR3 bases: TGTGCCAGCAGCTGGACTAGCGGGAGTCCCACAGATACGCAGTATTTT. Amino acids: CASSWTSGSPTDTQYF.

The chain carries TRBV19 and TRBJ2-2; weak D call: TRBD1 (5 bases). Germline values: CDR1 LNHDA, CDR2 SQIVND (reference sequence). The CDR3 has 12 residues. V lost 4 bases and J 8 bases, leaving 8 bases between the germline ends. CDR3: CASSTRTGELFF. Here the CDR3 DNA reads TGTGCCAGTAGTACGAGGACAGGGGAGCTGTTTTTT.

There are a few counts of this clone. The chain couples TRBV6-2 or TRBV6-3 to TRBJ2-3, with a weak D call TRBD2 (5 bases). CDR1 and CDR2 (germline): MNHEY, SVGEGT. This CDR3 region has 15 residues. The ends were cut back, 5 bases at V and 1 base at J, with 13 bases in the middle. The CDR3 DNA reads TGTGCCAGCAGTCTTGACGGAGGCCGCACAGATACGCAGTATTTT. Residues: CASSLDGGRTDTQYF.

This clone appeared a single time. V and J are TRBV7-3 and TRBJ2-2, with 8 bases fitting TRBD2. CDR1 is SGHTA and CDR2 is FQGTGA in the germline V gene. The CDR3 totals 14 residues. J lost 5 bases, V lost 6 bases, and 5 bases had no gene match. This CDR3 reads CASRSAGETGELFF. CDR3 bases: TGTGCCAGCAGGTCAGCGGGAGAAACCGGGGAGCTGTTTTTT.

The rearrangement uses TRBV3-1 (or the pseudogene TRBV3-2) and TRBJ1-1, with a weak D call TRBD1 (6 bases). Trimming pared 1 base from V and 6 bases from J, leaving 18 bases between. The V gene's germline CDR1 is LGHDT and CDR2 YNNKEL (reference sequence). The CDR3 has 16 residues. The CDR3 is CASSQATAGAGAEAFF. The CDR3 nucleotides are TGTGCCAGCAGCCAAGCCACGGCAGGGGCAGGGGCTGAAGCTTTCTTT.

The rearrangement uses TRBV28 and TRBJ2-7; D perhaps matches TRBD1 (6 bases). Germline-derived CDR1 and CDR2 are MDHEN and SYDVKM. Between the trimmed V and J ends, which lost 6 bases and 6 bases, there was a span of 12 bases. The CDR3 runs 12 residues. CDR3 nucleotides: TGTGCCAGCAGAGCACAGGGCGCCGAGCAGTACTTC. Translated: CASRAQGAEQYF.

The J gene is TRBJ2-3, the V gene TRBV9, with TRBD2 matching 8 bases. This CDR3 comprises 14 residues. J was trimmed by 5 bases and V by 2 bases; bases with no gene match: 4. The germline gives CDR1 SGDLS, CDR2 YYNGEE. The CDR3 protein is CASSVGGARDTQYF. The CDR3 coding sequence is TGTGCCAGCAGCGTCGGGGGGGCCCGAGATACGCAGTATTTT.

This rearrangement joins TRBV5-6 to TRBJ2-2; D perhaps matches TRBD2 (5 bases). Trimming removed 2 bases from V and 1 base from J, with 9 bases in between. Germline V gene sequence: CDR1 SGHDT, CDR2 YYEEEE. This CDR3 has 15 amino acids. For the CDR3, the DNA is TGTGCCAGCAGCTTACCGGGGATGAACACCGGGGAGCTGTTTTTT. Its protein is CASSLPGMNTGELFF.

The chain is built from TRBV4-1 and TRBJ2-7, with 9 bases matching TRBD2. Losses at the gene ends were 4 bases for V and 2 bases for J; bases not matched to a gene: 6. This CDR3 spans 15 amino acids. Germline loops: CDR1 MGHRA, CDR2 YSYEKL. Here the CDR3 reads CASSRLAAYTYEQYF. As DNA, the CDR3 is TGCGCCAGCAGCCGACTAGCGGCCTACACCTACGAGCAGTACTTC.

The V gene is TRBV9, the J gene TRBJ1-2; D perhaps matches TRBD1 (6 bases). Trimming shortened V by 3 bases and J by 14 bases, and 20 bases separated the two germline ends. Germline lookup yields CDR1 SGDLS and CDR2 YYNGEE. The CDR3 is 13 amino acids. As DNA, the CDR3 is TGTGCCAGCAGCGCGGGCTCAACAGGGCCCATAACCTTC. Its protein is CASSAGSTGPITF.

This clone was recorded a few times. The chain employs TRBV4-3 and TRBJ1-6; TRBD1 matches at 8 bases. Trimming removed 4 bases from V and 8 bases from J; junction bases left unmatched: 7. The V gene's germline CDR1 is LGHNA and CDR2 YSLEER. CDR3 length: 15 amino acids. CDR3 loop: CASSPTGQEDSPLHF. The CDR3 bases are TGCGCCAGCAGCCCAACGGGACAGGAAGATTCACCCCTCCACTTT.

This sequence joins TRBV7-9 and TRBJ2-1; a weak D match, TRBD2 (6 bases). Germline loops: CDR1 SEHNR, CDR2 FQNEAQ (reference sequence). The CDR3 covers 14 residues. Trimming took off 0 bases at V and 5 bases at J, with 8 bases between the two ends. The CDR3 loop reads CASSLAGGNNEQFF. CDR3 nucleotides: TGTGCCAGCAGCTTAGCGGGCGGGAACAATGAGCAGTTCTTC. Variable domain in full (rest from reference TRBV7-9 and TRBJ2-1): DTGVSQNPRHKITKRGQNVTFRCDPISEHNRLYWYRQTLGQGPEFLTYFQNEAQLEKSRLLSDRFSAERPKGSFSTLEIQRTEQGDSAMYLCASSLAGGNNEQFFGPGTRLTVL.

CDR3 residues: CASSLPGTGMNEQFF. The CDR3 nucleotides read TGTGCCAGCAGCTTGCCCGGGACAGGGATGAATGAGCAGTTCTTC. The chain is built from TRBV7-2 and TRBJ2-1, with 9 bases aligning to TRBD1. CDR1 and CDR2 (germline): SGHTA, FQGNSA. Trimming at V came to 3 bases and at J to 7 bases, leaving 7 bases not matched to a gene. The CDR3 spans 15 residues. The whole variable domain, filled in from reference TRBV7-2 and TRBJ2-1, reads GAGVSQSPSNKVTEKGKDVELRCDPISGHTALYWYRQSLGQGLEFLIYFQGNSAPDKSGLPSDRFSAERTGGSVSTLTIQRTQQEDSAVYLCASSLPGTGMNEQFFGPGTRLTVL.